The 24 T cell receptor beta chains below were found in one sample sequenced in a study of monozygotic twins with cystic fibrosis. Only in-frame clones appear in the TCRdb table, and some are missing; sequencing was by immunoSEQ multiplex PCR. The table records around 35,000 clones, nearly 85% of them present only once. The sequenced sample consisted of blood. The source is a girl aged 2 to 10 with cystic fibrosis.

This clone came up once. The gene calls are TRBV2 and TRBJ1-5; TRBD1 matches at 11 bases. Trimming took 8 bases from V and 5 from J; bases not matched to a gene: 5. This CDR3 has 14 amino acids. The germline V gene has CDR1 SNHLY and CDR2 FYNNEI. The CDR3 nucleotides are TGTGCCAGCGGGGGACAGGGGGGTTATCAGCCCCAGCATTTT. Protein: CASGGQGGYQPQHF.

CDR3 DNA: TGTGCCAGCAGCGGACAGCGCGACCCTTTCTATGGCTACACCTTC. Protein sequence: CASSGQRDPFYGYTF. The J gene is TRBJ1-2, the V gene TRBV13; D possibly corresponds to TRBD1 (6 bases). This CDR3 is 15 amino acids long. V lost 5 bases and J 4 bases, leaving 17 bases between the germline ends. The V gene's germline CDR1 is PRHDT and CDR2 FYEKMQ (reference sequence).

The rearrangement joins TRBV6-1 to TRBJ2-7; tentative D call: TRBD1 (6 bases). The V end was cut by 8 bases, the J end by 4 bases, with 21 bases between. Germline assignment: CDR1 MNHNS and CDR2 SASEGT. The CDR3 sequence is 15 residues long. The CDR3 region has the DNA TGTGCCAGCCAACAGGGTTCTCCCGCTATATACGAGCAGTACTTC. It encodes CASQQGSPAIYEQYF.

The chain combines TRBV4-3 with TRBJ2-1; perhaps TRBD2 as D (5 bases). This CDR3 is 13 amino acids long. Trimming cost V 1 base and J 12 bases, with 13 bases left between them. CDR1 is LGHNA, CDR2 YSLEER, per germline. CDR3 in DNA: TGCGCCAGCAGCCAAGGCGGGCCGGGTGGGCAGTTCTTC. Amino acid sequence: CASSQGGPGGQFF.

This rearrangement joins TRBV5-1 to TRBJ2-2, with unresolved D. The CDR3 is 12 amino acids. V was clipped by 0 bases and J by 3 bases, with 0 bases between them. Germline lookup yields CDR1 SGHRS and CDR2 YFSETQ. The CDR3 reads CASSLDTGELFF. The CDR3 DNA is TGCGCCAGCAGCTTGGACACCGGGGAGCTGTTTTTT.

The chain combines TRBV19 with TRBJ1-1; the D is unclear. The V gene lost 5 bases and the J gene lost 0 bases, with 7 bases spanning the gap. This CDR3 contains 13 residues. CDR1 is LNHDA and CDR2 is SQIVND in the germline V gene (reference sequence). This chain's CDR3 is CASSYLVNTEAFF. DNA for the CDR3: TGTGCCAGTAGTTACCTAGTGAACACTGAAGCTTTCTTT.

This chain links TRBV4-1 with TRBJ1-2; D is possibly TRBD1 (5 bases). The CDR3 sequence is 15 residues long. Germline lookup yields CDR1 MGHRA and CDR2 YSYEKL. Between the trimmed V and J ends, which lost 4 bases and 8 bases, there was a span of 20 bases. The CDR3 DNA reads as TGCGCCAGCAGCCCCTTGGTCCTCCCTCGGGGCGGCTACACCTTC. This encodes CASSPLVLPRGGYTF.

This clone was detected once. The gene calls are TRBV6-5 and TRBJ1-1; TRBD1 matches 8 bases. V dropped 9 bases and J dropped 5; count of bases not matched to a gene: 8. CDR3 length: 13 residues. CDR1 MNHEY and CDR2 SVGAGI come from the germline V gene. CDR3 sequence reads: CASQGAHLTEAFF. CDR3 DNA sequence: TGTGCCAGTCAGGGGGCACATTTAACTGAAGCTTTCTTT.

The genes are TRBV10-3 and TRBJ1-6; no firm D call. Germline V CDR1 and CDR2: ENHRY, SYGVKD. The CDR3 spans 16 residues. V dropped 10 bases and J dropped 0 bases, with 16 bases sitting between them. CDR3 sequence: CATSDSRSSYNSPLHF. The CDR3 DNA is TGTGCCACCTCGGACTCCAGGAGCTCCTATAATTCACCCCTCCACTTT.

The chain carries TRBV4-1 and TRBJ2-1, with 15 nucleotides matching TRBD2. V dropped 4 bases and J dropped 6; count of bases not matched to a gene: 13. This CDR3 contains 19 residues. Germline CDR1 is MGHRA and CDR2 is YSYEKL. Here the CDR3 DNA reads TGCGCCAGCAGCCCATTAGGACTAGCGGGGGGGGCCCCCATCAATGAGCAGTTCTTC. It specifies CASSPLGLAGGAPINEQFF.

The chain combines TRBV19 with TRBJ1-3; the D gene is possibly TRBD1 (5 bases). Germline V gene lookup returns CDR1 LNHDA and CDR2 SQIVND (reference sequence). The CDR3 sequence is 15 residues long. The germline V and J ends were trimmed by 5 bases and 0 bases, with 11 bases remaining between them. The CDR3 DNA reads as TGTGCCAGTAGTGCCCTAGGGGTCTCTGGAAACACCATATATTTT. Encoded protein: CASSALGVSGNTIYF.

This clone was observed a few times. V gene TRBV7-9 combines with J gene TRBJ1-2, with D possibly matching TRBD1 (6 bases). The CDR3 totals 15 residues. V lost 4 bases to trimming and J lost 8 bases, with 20 bases between them. From germline, CDR1 is SEHNR and CDR2 FQNEAQ (reference sequence). In nucleotides, the CDR3 is TGTGCCAGCAGCTACGAGGACAGATCTTACCCCGGCTACACCTTC. This encodes CASSYEDRSYPGYTF.

The chain is built from TRBV18 and TRBJ2-7; 7 nucleotides match TRBD1. In germline, CDR1 is KGHSH, CDR2 LQKENI. This CDR3 region has 13 residues. V was clipped by 6 bases and J by 6 bases; unmatched bases: 8. The CDR3 is CASSPRDRGEQYF. The CDR3 region has the DNA TGTGCCAGCTCGCCTCGGGACAGAGGCGAGCAGTACTTC.

The V and J genes are TRBV20-1 and TRBJ1-1; the D is unclear. V gave up 6 bases and J gave up 8 bases, with 13 bases separating them. The germline V gene has CDR1 DFQATT and CDR2 SNEGSKA (reference sequence). CDR3 length: 11 amino acids. The CDR3 loop reads CSAILAVEAFF. CDR3 DNA: TGCAGTGCCATCCTGGCAGTGGAAGCTTTCTTT.

This sequence joins TRBV9 and TRBJ2-6; D gene uncertain. Germline assignment: CDR1 SGDLS and CDR2 YYNGEE. The CDR3 has 15 amino acids. V lost 5 bases and J 4 bases, leaving 13 bases between the germline ends. The CDR3 nucleotides are TGTGCCAGCAGTGACACCCCAGTGGGGGCCAACGTCCTGACTTTC. This gives the protein CASSDTPVGANVLTF.

This clone has just a few counts. This chain connects TRBV5-1 to TRBJ1-6; D possibly corresponds to TRBD1 (5 bases). The length of the CDR3 is 15 residues. Germline assignment: CDR1 SGHRS and CDR2 YFSETQ. V lost 4 bases and J 9 bases, leaving 17 bases between the germline ends. The CDR3 coding sequence is TGCGCCAGCAGCGGGGTAGGGACTCCGGGTTCACCCCTCCACTTT. Its protein product is CASSGVGTPGSPLHF.

This chain joins TRBV15 and TRBJ2-1; 10 bases align to TRBD2. Germline trimming cut 6 bases from V and 8 bases from J; bases unmatched to any gene: 10. CDR1 and CDR2 (germline): LNHNV, YYDKDF (reference sequence). The CDR3 runs to 15 residues. The CDR3 loop is CATSTQRGGLDEQFF. In DNA, the CDR3 is TGTGCCACCAGTACCCAGCGGGGGGGCCTCGATGAGCAGTTCTTC.

DNA for the CDR3: TGTGCCTGGAGTGTACCGGAGTTGACAGGGAGGGTAACTAATGAAAAACTGTTTTTT. This gives the protein CAWSVPELTGRVTNEKLFF. The rearrangement links TRBV30 to TRBJ1-4, with 7 bases matching TRBD1. The CDR3 runs 19 residues. V shed 0 bases and J 1 base; nucleotides not matched to a gene: 14. Germline V gene lookup returns CDR1 GTSNPN and CDR2 SVGIG (reference sequence). Combining the CDR3 with reference TRBV30 and TRBJ1-4 gives the whole variable domain SQTIHQWPATLVQPVGSPLSLECTVEGTSNPNLYWYRQAAGRGLQLLFYSVGIGQISSEVPQNLSASRPQDRQFILSSKKLLLSDSGFYLCAWSVPELTGRVTNEKLFFGSGTQLSVL.

The J gene is TRBJ1-5, the V gene TRBV6-5; D is unresolved. Between the trimmed V and J ends, which lost 4 bases and 3 bases, there was a span of 10 bases. Germline V gene lookup returns CDR1 MNHEY and CDR2 SVGAGI. CDR3 length: 14 residues. The CDR3 sequence is CASSFASINQPQHF. The CDR3 DNA reads as TGTGCCAGCAGTTTTGCGTCAATCAATCAGCCCCAGCATTTT.

The V call is TRBV10-1, the J call TRBJ2-3, with 10 bases matching TRBD2. The CDR3 runs 15 residues. CDR1 and CDR2 from the germline V gene are WNHNN and SYGVQD (reference sequence). V lost 3 bases, J lost 3 bases, and 3 bases stayed unmatched. The CDR3 DNA follows: TGCGCCAGCAGTGAACTAGCGGGGAAGACAGATACGCAGTATTTT. Encoded protein: CASSELAGKTDTQYF.

Only a few counts were recorded for this clone. This chain joins TRBV30 and TRBJ1-6; no clear D gene. The CDR3 consists of 13 residues. Trimming cost V 7 bases and J 0 bases, with 7 bases left between them. Germline loops: CDR1 GTSNPN, CDR2 SVGIG (reference sequence). DNA of the CDR3: TGTGCCTTCAGGAGCTCCTATAATTCACCCCTCCACTTT. Translated: CAFRSSYNSPLHF.

This chain connects TRBV5-1 to TRBJ2-1; D not resolved. CDR1 is SGHRS and CDR2 is YFSETQ in the germline V gene. V lost 0 bases to trimming and J lost 5 bases, with 15 bases between them. The CDR3 is 16 amino acids. The CDR3 region is CASSLAFFISNNEQFF. The DNA of the CDR3 is TGCGCCAGCAGCTTGGCCTTTTTCATCAGTAACAATGAGCAGTTCTTC.

V and J are TRBV19 and TRBJ2-7, with 8 bases lining up with TRBD1. CDR1 and CDR2 (germline): LNHDA, SQIVND (reference sequence). With V trimmed by 4 bases and J by 1 base, 9 bases remained unmatched. The CDR3 extends over 16 amino acids. The DNA for the CDR3 is TGTGCCAGTAGTAACCACCGACAGGGGACGTCCTACGAGCAGTACTTC. It encodes CASSNHRQGTSYEQYF.

The rearrangement uses TRBV30 and TRBJ1-5; D call uncertain. CDR1 is GTSNPN and CDR2 is SVGIG in the germline V gene (reference sequence). This CDR3 contains 14 residues. DNA for the CDR3: TGTGCTTTTCAATCTGAGGGCTATAATCAGCCCCAGCATTTT. Translated: CAFQSEGYNQPQHF.